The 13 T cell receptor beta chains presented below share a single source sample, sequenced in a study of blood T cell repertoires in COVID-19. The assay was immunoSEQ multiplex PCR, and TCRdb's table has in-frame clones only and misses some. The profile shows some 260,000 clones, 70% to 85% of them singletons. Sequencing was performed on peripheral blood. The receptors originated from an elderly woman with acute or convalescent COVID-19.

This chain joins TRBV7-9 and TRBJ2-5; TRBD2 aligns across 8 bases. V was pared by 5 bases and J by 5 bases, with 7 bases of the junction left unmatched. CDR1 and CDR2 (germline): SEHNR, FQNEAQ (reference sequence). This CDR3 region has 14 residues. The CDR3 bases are TGTGCCAGCAGCCGCCGGACTAGCCGGGAGACCCAGTACTTC. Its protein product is CASSRRTSRETQYF. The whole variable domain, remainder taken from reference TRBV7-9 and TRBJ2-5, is DTGVSQNPRHKITKRGQNVTFRCDPISEHNRLYWYRQTLGQGPEFLTYFQNEAQLEKSRLLSDRFSAERPKGSFSTLEIQRTEQGDSAMYLCASSRRTSRETQYFGPGTRLLVL.

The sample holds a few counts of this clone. The CDR3 coding sequence is TGTGCCAGCAGCCAAGAAAGGGGCTCCGGGCCGGCCGTCTATGGCTACACCTTC. Its translation: CASSQERGSGPAVYGYTF. The chain joins TRBV4-2 to TRBJ1-2; D is possibly TRBD1 (5 bases). This CDR3 has 18 residues. V shed 0 bases and J shed 4 bases, with 21 bases lying between them. Germline V gene sequence: CDR1 LGHNA, CDR2 YNFKEQ.

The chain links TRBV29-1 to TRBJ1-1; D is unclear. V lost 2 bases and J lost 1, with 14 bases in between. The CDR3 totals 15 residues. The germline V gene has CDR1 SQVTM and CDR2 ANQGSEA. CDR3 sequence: CSVENSGIGNTEAFF. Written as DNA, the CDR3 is TGCAGCGTTGAAAATTCGGGAATTGGGAACACTGAAGCTTTCTTT.

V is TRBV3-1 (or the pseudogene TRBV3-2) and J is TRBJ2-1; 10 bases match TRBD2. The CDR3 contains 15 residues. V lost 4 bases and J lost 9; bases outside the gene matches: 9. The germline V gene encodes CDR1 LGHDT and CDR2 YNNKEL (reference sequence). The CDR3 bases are TGTGCCAGCAGCCTAGGGAGAGCGGGGGGGCCTGAGCAGTTCTTC. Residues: CASSLGRAGGPEQFF.

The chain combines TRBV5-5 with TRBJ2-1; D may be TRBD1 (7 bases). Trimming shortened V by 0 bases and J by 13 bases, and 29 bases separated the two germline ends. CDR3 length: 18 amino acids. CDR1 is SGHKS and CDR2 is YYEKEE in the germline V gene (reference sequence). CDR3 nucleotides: TGTGCCAGCAGCTTGGCCATCATACGACAGGGAGGACGGAGGGACCAGTTCTTC. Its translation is CASSLAIIRQGGRRDQFF. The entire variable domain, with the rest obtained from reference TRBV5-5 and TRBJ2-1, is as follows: DAGVTQSPTHLIKTRGQQVTLRCSPISGHKSVSWYQQVLGQGPQFIFQYYEKEERGRGNFPDRFSARQFPNYSSELNVNALLLGDSALYLCASSLAIIRQGGRRDQFFGPGTRLTVL.

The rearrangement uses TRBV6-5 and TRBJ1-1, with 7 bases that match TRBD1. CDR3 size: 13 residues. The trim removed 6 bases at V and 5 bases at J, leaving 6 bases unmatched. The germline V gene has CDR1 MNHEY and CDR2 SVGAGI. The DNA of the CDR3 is TGTGCCAGCAGCCTGACAGGGTCTACTGAAGCTTTCTTT. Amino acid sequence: CASSLTGSTEAFF.

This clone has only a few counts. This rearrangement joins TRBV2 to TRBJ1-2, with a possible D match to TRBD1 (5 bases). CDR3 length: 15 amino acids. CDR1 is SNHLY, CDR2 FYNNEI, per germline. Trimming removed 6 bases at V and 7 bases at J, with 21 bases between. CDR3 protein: CASSLQGDVGGGYTF. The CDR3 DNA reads TGTGCCAGCAGCCTTCAGGGTGACGTGGGGGGTGGCTACACCTTC.

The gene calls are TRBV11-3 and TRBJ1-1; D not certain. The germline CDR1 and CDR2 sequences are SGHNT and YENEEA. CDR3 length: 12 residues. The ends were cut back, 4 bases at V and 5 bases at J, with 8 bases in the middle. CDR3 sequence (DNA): TGTGCCAGCAGCTCTGGAGGGACTGAAGCTTTCTTT. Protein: CASSSGGTEAFF.

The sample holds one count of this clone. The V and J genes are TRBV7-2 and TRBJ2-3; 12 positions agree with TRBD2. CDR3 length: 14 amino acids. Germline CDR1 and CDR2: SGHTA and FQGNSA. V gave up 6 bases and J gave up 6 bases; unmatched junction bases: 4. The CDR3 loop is CASRTSGGDDTQYF. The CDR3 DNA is TGTGCCAGCAGGACTAGCGGGGGCGACGATACGCAGTATTTT.

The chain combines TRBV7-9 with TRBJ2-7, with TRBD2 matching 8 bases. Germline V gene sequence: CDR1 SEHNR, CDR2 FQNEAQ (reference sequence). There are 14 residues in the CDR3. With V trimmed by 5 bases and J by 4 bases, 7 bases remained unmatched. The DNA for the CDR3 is TGTGCCAGCAGCCCCCAGGGCGGGGGGTACGAGCAGTACTTC. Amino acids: CASSPQGGGYEQYF.

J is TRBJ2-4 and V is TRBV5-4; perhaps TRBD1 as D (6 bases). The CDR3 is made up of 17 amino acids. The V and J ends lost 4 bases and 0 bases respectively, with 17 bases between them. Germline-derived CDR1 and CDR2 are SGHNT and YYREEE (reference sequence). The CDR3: CASSPALDSPAKNIQYF. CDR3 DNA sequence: TGTGCCAGCAGCCCTGCCCTGGACAGTCCAGCCAAAAACATTCAGTACTTC.

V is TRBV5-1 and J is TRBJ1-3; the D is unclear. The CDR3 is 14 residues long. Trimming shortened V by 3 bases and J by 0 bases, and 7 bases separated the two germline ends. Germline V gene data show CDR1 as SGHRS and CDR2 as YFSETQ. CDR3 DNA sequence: TGCGCCAGCAGCTACGGGGACTCTGGAAACACCATATATTTT. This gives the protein CASSYGDSGNTIYF.

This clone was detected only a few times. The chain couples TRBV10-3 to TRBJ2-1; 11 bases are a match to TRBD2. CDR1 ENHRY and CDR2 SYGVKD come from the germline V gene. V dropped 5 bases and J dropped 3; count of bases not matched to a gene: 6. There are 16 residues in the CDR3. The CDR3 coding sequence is TGTGCCATCAGTAAACTCGGGACTAGCGGCTACAATGAGCAGTTCTTC. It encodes CAISKLGTSGYNEQFF.